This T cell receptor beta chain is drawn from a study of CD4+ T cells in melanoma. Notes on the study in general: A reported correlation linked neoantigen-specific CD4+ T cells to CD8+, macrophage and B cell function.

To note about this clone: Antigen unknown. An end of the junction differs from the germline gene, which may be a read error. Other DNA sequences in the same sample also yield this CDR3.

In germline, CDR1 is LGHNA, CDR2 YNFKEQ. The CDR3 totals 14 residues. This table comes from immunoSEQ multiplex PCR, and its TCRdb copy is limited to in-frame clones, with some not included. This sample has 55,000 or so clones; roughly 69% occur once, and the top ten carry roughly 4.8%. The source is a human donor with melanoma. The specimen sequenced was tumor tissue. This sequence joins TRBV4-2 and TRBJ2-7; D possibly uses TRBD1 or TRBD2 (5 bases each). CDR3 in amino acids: CASSHQQARDEQYF. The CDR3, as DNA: TGTGCCAGCAGCCACCAACAGGCCCGGGACGAGCAATACTTC.